This TCR beta chain comes out of a study of T cell responses to AZD1222 COVID-19 vaccine. Findings and caveats of the study: Baseline seropositives among AZD1222 recipients totaled only five or six. A reported finding is that nearly half of spike-specific TCRs target unmutated variant regions. Donors, mostly white British, included more females; clonal diversity was possibly underestimated. When two AZD1222 doses had been given, Spike-specific TCR breadth and depth rose.

TCRdb's copy holds only in-frame clones and misses some; the assay was immunoSEQ multiplex PCR. The repertoire holds 150,000 or so clones, with more than 85% as singletons. Notes on this clone: Antigen: not known.

The CDR3 has 20 amino acids. Germline CDR1 SGHRS, CDR2 YFSETQ. Trimming took 4 bases from V and 1 from J; bases not matched to a gene: 19. This chain connects TRBV5-1 to TRBJ2-3, with TRBD2 identical over 9 bases. The specimen was peripheral blood, collected on day 0 of AZD1222 vaccination. The receptor was isolated from an adult in good health. The CDR3 DNA is TGCGCCAGCAGCCGGGACGGCTGGTTTAGCGGGGGAATTCGCACAGATACGCAGTATTTT. Translated, it gives CASSRDGWFSGGIRTDTQYF.